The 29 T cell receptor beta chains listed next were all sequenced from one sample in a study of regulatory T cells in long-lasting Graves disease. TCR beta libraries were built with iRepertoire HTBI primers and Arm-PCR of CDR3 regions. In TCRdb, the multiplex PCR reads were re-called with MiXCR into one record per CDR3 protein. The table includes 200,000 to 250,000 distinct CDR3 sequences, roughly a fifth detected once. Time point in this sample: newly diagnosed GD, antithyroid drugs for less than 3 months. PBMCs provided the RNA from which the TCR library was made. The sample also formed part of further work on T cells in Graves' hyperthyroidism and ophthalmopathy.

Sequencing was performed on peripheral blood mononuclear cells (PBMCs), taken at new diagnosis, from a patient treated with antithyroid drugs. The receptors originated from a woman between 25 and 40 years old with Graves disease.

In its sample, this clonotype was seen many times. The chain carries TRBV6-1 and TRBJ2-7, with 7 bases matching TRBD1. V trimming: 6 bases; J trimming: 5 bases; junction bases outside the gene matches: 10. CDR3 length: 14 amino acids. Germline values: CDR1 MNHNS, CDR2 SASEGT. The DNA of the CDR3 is TGTGCCAGCAGGAAAGACAGGGTACGGGACGAGCAGTACTTC. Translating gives CASRKDRVRDEQYF.

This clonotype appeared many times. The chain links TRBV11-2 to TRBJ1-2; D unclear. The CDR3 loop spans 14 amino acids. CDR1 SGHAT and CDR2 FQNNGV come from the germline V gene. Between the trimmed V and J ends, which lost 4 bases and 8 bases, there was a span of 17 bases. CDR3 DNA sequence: TGTGCCAGCAGCTCCACCGACGGGGTAGGCGGCTACACCTTC. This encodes CASSSTDGVGGYTF.

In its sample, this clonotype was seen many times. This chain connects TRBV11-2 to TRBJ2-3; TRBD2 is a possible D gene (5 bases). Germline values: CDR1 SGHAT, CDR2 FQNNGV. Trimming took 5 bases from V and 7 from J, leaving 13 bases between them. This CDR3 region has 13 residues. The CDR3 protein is CASSNWERNTQYF. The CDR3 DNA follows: TGTGCCAGCAGCAACTGGGAGAGGAATACGCAGTATTTT. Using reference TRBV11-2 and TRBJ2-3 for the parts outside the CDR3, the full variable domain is EAGVAQSPRYKIIEKRQSVAFWCNPISGHATLYWYQQILGQGPKLLIQFQNNGVVDDSQLPKDRFSAERLKGVDSTLKIQPAKLEDSAVYLCASSNWERNTQYFGPGTRLTVL.

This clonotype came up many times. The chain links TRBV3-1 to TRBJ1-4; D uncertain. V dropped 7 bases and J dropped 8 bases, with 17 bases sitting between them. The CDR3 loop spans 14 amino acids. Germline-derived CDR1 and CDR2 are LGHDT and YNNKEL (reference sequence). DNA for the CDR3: TGTGCCAGCACCCGGGTAGGGAGTGGCGAAAAACTGTTTTTT. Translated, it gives CASTRVGSGEKLFF.

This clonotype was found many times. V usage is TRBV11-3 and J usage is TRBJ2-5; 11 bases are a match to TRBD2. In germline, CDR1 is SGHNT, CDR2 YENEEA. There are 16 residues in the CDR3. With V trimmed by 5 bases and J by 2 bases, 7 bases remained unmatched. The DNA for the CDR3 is TGTGCCAGCAGCCACGACGGGACTAGCGGACAAGAGACCCAGTACTTC. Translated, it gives CASSHDGTSGQETQYF.

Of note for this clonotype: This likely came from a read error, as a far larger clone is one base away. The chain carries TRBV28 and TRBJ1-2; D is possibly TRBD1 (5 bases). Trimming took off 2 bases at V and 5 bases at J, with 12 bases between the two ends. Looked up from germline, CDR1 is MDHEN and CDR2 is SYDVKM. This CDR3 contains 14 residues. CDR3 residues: CASSLVGGGYGYTF. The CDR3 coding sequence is TGTGCCAGCAGTTTAGTCGGGGGAGGGTATGGCTACACCTTC.

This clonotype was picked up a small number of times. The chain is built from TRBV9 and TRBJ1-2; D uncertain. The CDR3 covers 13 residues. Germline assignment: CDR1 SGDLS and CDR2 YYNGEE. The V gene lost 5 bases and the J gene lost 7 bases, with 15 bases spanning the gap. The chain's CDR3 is CASSEETISGYTF. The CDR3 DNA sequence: TGTGCCAGCAGTGAGGAAACGATCTCTGGCTACACCTTC.

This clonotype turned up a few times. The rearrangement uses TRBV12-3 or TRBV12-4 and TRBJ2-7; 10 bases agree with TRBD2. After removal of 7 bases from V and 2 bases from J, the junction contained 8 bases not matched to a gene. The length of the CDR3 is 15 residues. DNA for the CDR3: TGTGCCAGCACCCCGGGGACTAGCGCACCCTACGAGCAGTACTTC. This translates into CASTPGTSAPYEQYF.

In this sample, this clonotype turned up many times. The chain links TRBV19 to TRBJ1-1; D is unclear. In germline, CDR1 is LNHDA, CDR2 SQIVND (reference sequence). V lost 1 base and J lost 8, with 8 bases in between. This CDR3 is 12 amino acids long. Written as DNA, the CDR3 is TGTGCCAGTAGTATAGGAGGACTCGAAGCTTTCTTT. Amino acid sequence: CASSIGGLEAFF.

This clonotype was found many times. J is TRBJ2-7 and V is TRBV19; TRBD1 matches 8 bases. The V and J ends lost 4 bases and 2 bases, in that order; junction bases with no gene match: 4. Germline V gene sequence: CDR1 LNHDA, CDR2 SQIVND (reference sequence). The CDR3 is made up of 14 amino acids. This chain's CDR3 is CASSRTDRAYEQYF. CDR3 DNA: TGTGCCAGTAGTAGGACGGACAGGGCCTACGAGCAGTACTTC.

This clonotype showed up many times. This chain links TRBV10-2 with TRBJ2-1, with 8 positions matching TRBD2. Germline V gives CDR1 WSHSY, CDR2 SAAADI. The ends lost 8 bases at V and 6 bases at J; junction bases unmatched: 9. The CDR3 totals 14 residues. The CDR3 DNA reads TGCGCCAGCGGGTGGACTAGCAGGCCCAATGAGCAGTTCTTC. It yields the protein CASGWTSRPNEQFF.

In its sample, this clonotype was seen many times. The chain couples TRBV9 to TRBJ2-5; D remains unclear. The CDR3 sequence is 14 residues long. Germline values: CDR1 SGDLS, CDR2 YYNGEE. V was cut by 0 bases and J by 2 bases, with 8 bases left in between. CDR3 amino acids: CASSVGHRQETQYF. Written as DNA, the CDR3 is TGTGCCAGCAGCGTAGGGCACAGACAAGAGACCCAGTACTTC.

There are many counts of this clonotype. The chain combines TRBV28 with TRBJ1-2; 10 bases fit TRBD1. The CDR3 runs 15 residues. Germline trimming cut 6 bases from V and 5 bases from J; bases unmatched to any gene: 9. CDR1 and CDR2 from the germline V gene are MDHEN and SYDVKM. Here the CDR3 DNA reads TGTGCCAGCAGCAATTTAGGGACAGGGGTGTATGGCTACACCTTC. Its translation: CASSNLGTGVYGYTF.

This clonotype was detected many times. CDR3 sequence: CASSLLSAGARESYTF. For the CDR3, the DNA is TGTGCCAGCAGCTTATTGTCCGCAGGTGCGAGGGAGAGCTACACCTTC. J is TRBJ1-2 and V is TRBV13; D remains ambiguous. V lost 2 bases, J lost 9 bases, and 22 bases lay in between. This CDR3 has 16 residues. Germline CDR1 PRHDT, CDR2 FYEKMQ (reference sequence). The full variable domain, with the rest looked up from reference TRBV13 and TRBJ1-2, is AAGVIQSPRHLIKEKRETATLKCYPIPRHDTVYWYQQGPGQDPQFLISFYEKMQSDKGSIPDRFSAQQFSDYHSELNMSSLELGDSALYFCASSLLSAGARESYTFGSGTRLTVV.

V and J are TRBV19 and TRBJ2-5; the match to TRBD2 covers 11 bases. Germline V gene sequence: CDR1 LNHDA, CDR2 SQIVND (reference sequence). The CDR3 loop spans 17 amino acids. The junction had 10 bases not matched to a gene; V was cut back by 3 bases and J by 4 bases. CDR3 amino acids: CASSIHRVLAGVETQYF. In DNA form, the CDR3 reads TGTGCCAGTAGTATCCACCGGGTACTAGCGGGAGTAGAGACCCAGTACTTC.

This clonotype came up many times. CDR3 amino acids: CASSQERGGIRAFF. Written as DNA, the CDR3 is TGTGCCAGCAGCCAAGAGAGGGGGGGGATCCGAGCTTTCTTT. V usage is TRBV3-1 and J usage is TRBJ1-1; D possibly corresponds to TRBD1 (6 bases). Germline assignment: CDR1 LGHDT and CDR2 YNNKEL (reference sequence). The V and J ends lost 0 bases and 10 bases respectively, with 15 bases between them. The CDR3 runs 14 residues.

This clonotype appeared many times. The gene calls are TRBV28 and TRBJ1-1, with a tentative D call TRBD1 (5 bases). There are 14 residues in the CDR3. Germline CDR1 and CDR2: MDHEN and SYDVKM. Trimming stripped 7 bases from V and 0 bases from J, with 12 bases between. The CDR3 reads CASTRDSLNTEAFF. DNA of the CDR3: TGTGCCAGCACCCGGGACTCCCTGAACACTGAAGCTTTCTTT.

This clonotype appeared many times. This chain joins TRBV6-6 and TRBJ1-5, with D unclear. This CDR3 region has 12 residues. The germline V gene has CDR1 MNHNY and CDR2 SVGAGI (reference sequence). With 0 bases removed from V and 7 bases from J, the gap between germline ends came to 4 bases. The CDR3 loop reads CASSYSAQPQHF. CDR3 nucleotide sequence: TGTGCCAGCAGTTACTCGGCGCAGCCCCAGCATTTT.

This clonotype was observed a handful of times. The CDR3 is CASSLRGGGEQYF. CDR3 DNA sequence: TGTGCCAGCAGCTTGAGAGGGGGCGGCGAGCAGTACTTC. V gene TRBV5-5 combines with J gene TRBJ2-7, with 7 bases fitting TRBD1. CDR1 SGHKS and CDR2 YYEKEE come from the germline V gene (reference sequence). The length of the CDR3 is 13 residues. Trimming took 1 base from V and 6 from J; bases not matched to a gene: 4.

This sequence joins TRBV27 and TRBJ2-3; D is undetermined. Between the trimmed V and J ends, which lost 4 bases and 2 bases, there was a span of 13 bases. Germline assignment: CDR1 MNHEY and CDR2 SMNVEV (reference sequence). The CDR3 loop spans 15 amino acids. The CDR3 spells CASSSRTLITDTQYF. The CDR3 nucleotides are TGTGCCAGCAGTTCCCGGACCCTCATCACAGATACGCAGTATTTT.

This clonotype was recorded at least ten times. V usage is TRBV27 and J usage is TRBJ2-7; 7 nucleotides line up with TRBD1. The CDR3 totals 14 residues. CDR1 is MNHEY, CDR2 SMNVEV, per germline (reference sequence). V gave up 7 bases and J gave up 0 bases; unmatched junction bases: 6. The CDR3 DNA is TGTGCCAGCACCAGAGGGGGCAGCTCCTACGAGCAGTACTTC. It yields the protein CASTRGGSSYEQYF.

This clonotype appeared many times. Here the CDR3 reads CASSSQGAGANVLTF. CDR3 nucleotides: TGTGCCAGCAGTTCACAGGGGGCTGGGGCCAACGTCCTGACTTTC. The chain combines TRBV13 with TRBJ2-6; 8 nucleotides agree with TRBD1. Germline V lookup: CDR1 PRHDT, CDR2 FYEKMQ (reference sequence). CDR3 size: 15 residues. V was pared by 6 bases and J by 2 bases, with 3 bases of the junction left unmatched.

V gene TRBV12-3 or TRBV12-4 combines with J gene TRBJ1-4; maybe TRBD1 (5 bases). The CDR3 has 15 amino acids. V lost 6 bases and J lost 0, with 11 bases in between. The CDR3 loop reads CASRERGPTNEKLFF. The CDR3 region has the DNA TGTGCCAGCAGGGAGCGGGGCCCAACTAATGAAAAACTGTTTTTT.

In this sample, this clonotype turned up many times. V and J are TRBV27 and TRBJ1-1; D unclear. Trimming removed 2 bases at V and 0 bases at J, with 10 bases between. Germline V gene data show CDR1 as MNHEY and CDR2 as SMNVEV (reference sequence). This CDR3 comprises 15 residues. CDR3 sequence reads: CASSLDGNMNTEAFF. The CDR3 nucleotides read TGTGCCAGCAGTTTAGACGGAAACATGAACACTGAAGCTTTCTTT.

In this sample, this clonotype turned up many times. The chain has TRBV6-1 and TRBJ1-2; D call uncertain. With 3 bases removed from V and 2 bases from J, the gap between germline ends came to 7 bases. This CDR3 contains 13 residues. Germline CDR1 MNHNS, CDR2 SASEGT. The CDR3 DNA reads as TGTGCCAGCAGTGAGAGTACAAACTATGGCTACACCTTC. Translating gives CASSESTNYGYTF.

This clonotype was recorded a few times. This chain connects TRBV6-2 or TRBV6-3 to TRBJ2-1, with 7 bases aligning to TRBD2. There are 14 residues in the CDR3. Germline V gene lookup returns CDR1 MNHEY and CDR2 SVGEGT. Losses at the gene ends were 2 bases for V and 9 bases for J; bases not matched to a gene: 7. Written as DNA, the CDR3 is TGTGCCAGCAGTTACCCCTCAAGCGGGATTGAGCAGTTCTTC. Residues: CASSYPSSGIEQFF.

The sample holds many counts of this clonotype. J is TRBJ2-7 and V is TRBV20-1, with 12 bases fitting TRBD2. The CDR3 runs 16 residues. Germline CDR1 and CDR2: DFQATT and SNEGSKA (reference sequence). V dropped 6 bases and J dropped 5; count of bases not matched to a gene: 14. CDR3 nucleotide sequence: TGCAGTGCGCCGGACCCTGGACTAGCGGGAAATCACGAGCAGTACTTC. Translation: CSAPDPGLAGNHEQYF.

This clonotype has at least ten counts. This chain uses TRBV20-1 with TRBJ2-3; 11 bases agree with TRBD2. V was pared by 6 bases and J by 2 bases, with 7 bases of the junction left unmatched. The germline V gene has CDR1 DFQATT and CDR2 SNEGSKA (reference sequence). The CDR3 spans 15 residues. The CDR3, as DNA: TGCAGTGCGCCTCTAGCGGGAGGAATCACAGATACGCAGTATTTT. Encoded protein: CSAPLAGGITDTQYF.

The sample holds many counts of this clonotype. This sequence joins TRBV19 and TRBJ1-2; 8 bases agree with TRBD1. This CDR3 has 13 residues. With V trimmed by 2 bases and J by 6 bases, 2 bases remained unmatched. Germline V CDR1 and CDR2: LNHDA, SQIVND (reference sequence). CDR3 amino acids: CASSIQGADGYTF. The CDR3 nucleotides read TGTGCCAGTAGTATACAGGGGGCGGATGGCTACACCTTC.